A selection of T cell receptor beta chains follows, all from one sample in a study of blood T cell repertoires in COVID-19. Some clones are missing from TCRdb's copy, which holds only in-frame ones; the method was immunoSEQ multiplex PCR. This sample has over 100,000 clones, with more than 75% found just once. Sample: peripheral blood. The receptors originated from a middle-aged man with active COVID-19. Both conserved end residues are part of each CDR3. D genes are given only for firm matches. Size tells how often a clone was seen (once, few, many) or the class of an expanded clone, and some rows leave it out.

CDR3aa: CASSFGRDQPQHF
CDR3nt: TGTGCCAGCAGTTTCGGCAGGGATCAGCCCCAGCATTTT
v_gene: TRBV12-3/TRBV12-4
abundance: NA
d_gene: NA
j_gene: TRBJ1-5

CDR3aa: CASSINAPGGAEAFF
CDR3nt: TGTGCCAGTAGTATAAACGCTCCGGGAGGCGCTGAAGCTTTCTTT
v_gene: TRBV19
abundance: NA
d_gene: NA
j_gene: TRBJ1-1

CDR3aa: CASSRRQGARNEQFF
CDR3nt: TGTGCCAGCAGCCGAAGACAGGGGGCGCGCAATGAGCAGTTCTTC
v_gene: TRBV3-1/TRBV3-2
abundance: NA
d_gene: TRBD1
j_gene: TRBJ2-1

CDR3aa: CATSDPPSGGRPGGQFF
CDR3nt: TGTGCCACCAGTGATCCTCCCTCAGGGGGTCGACCTGGGGGGCAGTTCTTC
v_gene: TRBV24-1
abundance: few
d_gene: TRBD1
j_gene: TRBJ2-1

CDR3aa: CASSPFSGGRGTDTQYF
CDR3nt: TGTGCCAGCAGCCCCTTCAGCGGGGGCCGGGGCACAGATACGCAGTATTTT
v_gene: TRBV7-2
abundance: NA
d_gene: TRBD2
j_gene: TRBJ2-3

CDR3aa: CATAMGGGYTQYF
CDR3nt: TGTGCCACCGCAATGGGGGGGGGTTATACGCAGTATTTT
v_gene: TRBV25-1
abundance: NA
d_gene: TRBD2
j_gene: TRBJ2-3

CDR3aa: CASSVLASTYNEQFF
CDR3nt: TGTGCCAGCAGCGTCTTAGCCTCAACCTACAATGAGCAGTTCTTC
v_gene: TRBV9
abundance: NA
d_gene: NA
j_gene: TRBJ2-1

CDR3aa: CATSDVQGGEQYF
CDR3nt: TGTGCCACCAGTGACGTACAGGGTGGCGAGCAGTACTTC
v_gene: TRBV24-1
abundance: NA
d_gene: NA
j_gene: TRBJ2-7

CDR3aa: CASSYPSSPLHF
CDR3nt: TGTGCCAGCAGTTACCCGTCTTCACCCCTCCACTTT
v_gene: TRBV6-5
abundance: NA
d_gene: NA
j_gene: TRBJ1-6

CDR3aa: CASSQEGRGGALDTQYF
CDR3nt: TGCGCCAGCAGCCAAGAAGGACGCGGGGGGGCCTTAGATACGCAGTATTTT
v_gene: TRBV4-1
abundance: NA
d_gene: TRBD2
j_gene: TRBJ2-3

CDR3aa: CSASSGGAGEQFF
CDR3nt: TGCAGTGCTAGTTCCGGGGGGGCCGGGGAGCAGTTCTTC
v_gene: TRBV20-1
abundance: NA
d_gene: TRBD2
j_gene: TRBJ2-1

CDR3aa: CASSQDRGDQPQHF
CDR3nt: TGTGCCAGCAGCCAGGACAGGGGGGATCAGCCCCAGCATTTT
v_gene: TRBV7-9
abundance: few
d_gene: TRBD1
j_gene: TRBJ1-5

CDR3aa: CASSTGRSGNTIYF
CDR3nt: TGCGCCAGCTCTACAGGGCGCTCGGGAAACACCATATATTTT
v_gene: TRBV5-1
abundance: NA
d_gene: NA
j_gene: TRBJ1-3

CDR3aa: CASSLVTGDQPQHF
CDR3nt: TGTGCCAGCAGCTTAGTTACAGGAGATCAGCCCCAGCATTTT
v_gene: TRBV7-8
abundance: NA
d_gene: NA
j_gene: TRBJ1-5

CDR3aa: CASSIRDRGNQPQHF
CDR3nt: TGTGCCAGCTCTATCCGGGATCGGGGCAATCAGCCCCAGCATTTT
v_gene: TRBV5-6
abundance: NA
d_gene: NA
j_gene: TRBJ1-5

CDR3aa: CASRPGQGYYGYTF
CDR3nt: TGTGCCAGCAGGCCGGGACAGGGGTACTATGGCTACACCTTC
v_gene: TRBV7-2
abundance: NA
d_gene: TRBD1
j_gene: TRBJ1-2

CDR3aa: CASSPGASGAVETQYF
CDR3nt: TGTGCCAGCAGCCCCGGGGCTAGCGGGGCAGTAGAGACCCAGTACTTC
v_gene: TRBV11-2
abundance: NA
d_gene: TRBD2
j_gene: TRBJ2-5

CDR3aa: CASSLEPGSNYGYTF
CDR3nt: TGTGCCAGCAGCTTAGAGCCGGGGTCAAACTATGGCTACACCTTC
v_gene: TRBV11-2
abundance: NA
d_gene: NA
j_gene: TRBJ1-2

CDR3aa: CAWTGGGTVEKLFF
CDR3nt: TGTGCCTGGACCGGAGGTGGGACAGTTGAAAAACTGTTTTTT
v_gene: TRBV30
abundance: NA
d_gene: TRBD1
j_gene: TRBJ1-4

CDR3aa: CASSMGTGQHF
CDR3nt: TGTGCCAGTAGTATGGGTACAGGACAGCATTTT
v_gene: TRBV19
abundance: NA
d_gene: NA
j_gene: TRBJ1-5

CDR3aa: CASSSSGVDTDTQYF
CDR3nt: TGTGCCAGCAGCTCCTCCGGGGTCGACACAGATACGCAGTATTTT
v_gene: TRBV11-1
abundance: NA
d_gene: NA
j_gene: TRBJ2-3

CDR3aa: CSVYLATENIQYF
CDR3nt: TGCAGCGTTTACCTAGCGACGGAAAACATTCAGTACTTC
v_gene: TRBV29-1
abundance: NA
d_gene: NA
j_gene: TRBJ2-4

CDR3aa: CASSLGFPGLAGAIGDTQYF
CDR3nt: TGTGCCAGCAGTTTAGGTTTCCCCGGACTAGCGGGGGCCATCGGAGATACGCAGTATTTT
v_gene: TRBV6-2/TRBV6-3
abundance: once
d_gene: TRBD2
j_gene: TRBJ2-3

CDR3aa: CATSRGGQGSYGYTF
CDR3nt: TGTGCCACCAGCAGAGGGGGACAGGGGTCCTATGGCTACACCTTC
v_gene: TRBV15
abundance: NA
d_gene: TRBD1
j_gene: TRBJ1-2

CDR3aa: CASSSGTGPFYEQYF
CDR3nt: TGCGCCAGCAGCTCCGGGACAGGGCCCTTCTACGAGCAGTACTTC
v_gene: TRBV5-1
abundance: NA
d_gene: TRBD1
j_gene: TRBJ2-7

CDR3aa: CASTPLGGGTEAFF
CDR3nt: TGTGCCAGCACCCCGTTGGGGGGGGGCACTGAAGCTTTCTTT
v_gene: TRBV6-6
abundance: NA
d_gene: NA
j_gene: TRBJ1-1

CDR3aa: CASSFDRGETQYF
CDR3nt: TGTGCCAGCAGCTTTGACAGGGGGGAGACCCAGTACTTC
v_gene: TRBV5-6
abundance: NA
d_gene: TRBD1
j_gene: TRBJ2-5

CDR3aa: CASSLGPEQGLADTQYF
CDR3nt: TGTGCCAGCAGCCTAGGGCCGGAACAGGGGTTGGCAGATACGCAGTATTTT
v_gene: TRBV7-3
abundance: NA
d_gene: TRBD1
j_gene: TRBJ2-3

CDR3aa: CASSQWGQGDSPLHF
CDR3nt: TGCGCCAGCAGCCAATGGGGACAGGGTGATTCACCCCTCCACTTT
v_gene: TRBV4-1
abundance: NA
d_gene: TRBD1
j_gene: TRBJ1-6

CDR3aa: CASSPWLYSSGSLRSGANVLTF
CDR3nt: TGTGCCAGCAGTCCCTGGCTTTACTCTTCCGGGAGCTTACGGTCTGGGGCCAACGTCCTGACTTTC
v_gene: TRBV28
abundance: few
d_gene: NA
j_gene: TRBJ2-6

CDR3aa: CASLKAGEQYF
CDR3nt: TGTGCCAGCTTGAAGGCGGGCGAGCAGTACTTC
v_gene: TRBV2
abundance: NA
d_gene: NA
j_gene: TRBJ2-7

CDR3aa: CASSQGLRGNQPQHF
CDR3nt: TGTGCCAGCAGCCAAGGACTAAGGGGCAATCAGCCCCAGCATTTT
v_gene: TRBV3-1/TRBV3-2
abundance: NA
d_gene: NA
j_gene: TRBJ1-5

CDR3aa: CASKEGAITGELFF
CDR3nt: TGTGCCAGCAAGGAGGGGGCCATCACCGGGGAGCTGTTTTTT
v_gene: TRBV2
abundance: NA
d_gene: NA
j_gene: TRBJ2-2

CDR3aa: CASSVIRGPSSGANVLTF
CDR3nt: TGTGCCAGCAGCGTTATCAGGGGTCCATCCTCTGGGGCCAACGTCCTGACTTTC
v_gene: TRBV7-8
abundance: NA
d_gene: NA
j_gene: TRBJ2-6

CDR3aa: CASSSSGTAQYEQYF
CDR3nt: TGTGCCAGCAGCTCTTCCGGGACAGCCCAATACGAGCAGTACTTC
v_gene: TRBV11-2
abundance: few
d_gene: TRBD1
j_gene: TRBJ2-7

CDR3aa: CASCREGNIQYF
CDR3nt: TGTGCCAGCTGCCGGGAGGGAAACATTCAGTACTTC
v_gene: TRBV12-1
abundance: NA
d_gene: NA
j_gene: TRBJ2-4

CDR3aa: CASSMRGPGQYF
CDR3nt: TGTGCCAGCAGCATGAGAGGGCCCGGGCAGTACTTC
v_gene: TRBV6-2/TRBV6-3
abundance: NA
d_gene: NA
j_gene: TRBJ2-7

CDR3aa: CASSLPDSQSGYTF
CDR3nt: TGTGCCAGCAGCCTCCCAGACAGTCAAAGTGGCTACACCTTC
v_gene: TRBV3-1/TRBV3-2
abundance: once
d_gene: NA
j_gene: TRBJ1-2

CDR3aa: CASSSGGSNTEAFF
CDR3nt: TGTGCCAGCAGTTCTGGAGGTTCGAACACTGAAGCTTTCTTT
v_gene: TRBV6-5
abundance: NA
d_gene: NA
j_gene: TRBJ1-1

CDR3aa: CASRRQGVGELFF
CDR3nt: TGTGCCAGTAGGAGACAGGGGGTCGGGGAGCTGTTTTTT
v_gene: TRBV12-3/TRBV12-4
abundance: NA
d_gene: TRBD1
j_gene: TRBJ2-2

CDR3aa: CASSEARAASYEQYF
CDR3nt: TGTGCCAGCAGTGAAGCGCGGGCGGCCTCCTACGAGCAGTACTTC
v_gene: TRBV6-1
abundance: NA
d_gene: NA
j_gene: TRBJ2-7

CDR3aa: CATSRDRTVRGEQFF
CDR3nt: TGTGCCACCAGCAGAGATCGTACGGTAAGGGGTGAGCAGTTCTTC
v_gene: TRBV15
abundance: NA
d_gene: NA
j_gene: TRBJ2-1

CDR3aa: CASKGNGGQGYEQYF
CDR3nt: TGTGCCAGCAAGGGAAACGGGGGGCAGGGATACGAGCAGTACTTC
v_gene: TRBV6-5
abundance: NA
d_gene: NA
j_gene: TRBJ2-7

CDR3aa: CASSPDRSYNEQFF
CDR3nt: TGTGCCAGCAGTCCGGACAGGAGTTACAATGAGCAGTTCTTC
v_gene: TRBV2
abundance: NA
d_gene: TRBD1
j_gene: TRBJ2-1

CDR3aa: CASSFYSGNTIYF
CDR3nt: TGTGCCAGCAGCTTTTACTCTGGAAACACCATATATTTT
v_gene: TRBV5-6
abundance: few
d_gene: NA
j_gene: TRBJ1-3

CDR3aa: CASSPTGTKYEQYF
CDR3nt: TGTGCCAGCAGCCCGACAGGAACCAAGTACGAGCAGTACTTC
v_gene: TRBV7-2
abundance: NA
d_gene: NA
j_gene: TRBJ2-7

CDR3aa: CATSDSGGKALYF
CDR3nt: TGTGCCACCAGTGATTCGGGGGGGAAAGCGCTGTACTTC
v_gene: TRBV24-1
abundance: few
d_gene: TRBD2
j_gene: TRBJ2-7

CDR3aa: CASSDAAGAGELFF
CDR3nt: TGTGCCAGCAGCGACGCCGCTGGGGCGGGGGAGCTGTTTTTT
v_gene: TRBV5-4
abundance: NA
d_gene: NA
j_gene: TRBJ2-2

CDR3aa: CASSLSGNTEAFF
CDR3nt: TGTGCCAGCAGCCTGTCGGGGAACACTGAAGCTTTCTTT
v_gene: TRBV14
abundance: few
d_gene: NA
j_gene: TRBJ1-1

CDR3aa: CASSPFPRGSRETQYF
CDR3nt: TGTGCCAGCAGCCCTTTCCCCAGGGGCAGCCGAGAGACCCAGTACTTC
v_gene: TRBV7-8
abundance: NA
d_gene: NA
j_gene: TRBJ2-5

CDR3aa: CASSLPGTGSEAFF
CDR3nt: TGCGCCAGCAGCCTGCCCGGGACAGGGAGTGAAGCTTTCTTT
v_gene: TRBV4-1
abundance: NA
d_gene: TRBD1
j_gene: TRBJ1-1

CDR3aa: CASGSIAGGDTQYF
CDR3nt: TGTGCCAGCGGCAGCATAGCGGGGGGAGATACGCAGTATTTT
v_gene: TRBV2
abundance: NA
d_gene: TRBD2
j_gene: TRBJ2-3

CDR3aa: CASSITATVSETQYF
CDR3nt: TGTGCCAGTAGTATAACGGCGACAGTTTCGGAGACCCAGTACTTC
v_gene: TRBV19
abundance: once
d_gene: NA
j_gene: TRBJ2-5

CDR3aa: CASSLGYASTEAFF
CDR3nt: TGTGCCAGCAGCCTAGGATACGCGAGCACTGAAGCTTTCTTT
v_gene: TRBV11-2
abundance: NA
d_gene: NA
j_gene: TRBJ1-1

CDR3aa: CASSYSSSGWRPQHF
CDR3nt: TGTGCCAGCAGTTACTCGAGTTCAGGGTGGCGGCCCCAGCATTTT
v_gene: TRBV6-2/TRBV6-3
abundance: NA
d_gene: NA
j_gene: TRBJ1-5

CDR3aa: CATSRLSNQPQHF
CDR3nt: TGTGCCACCTCCAGGCTCAGCAATCAGCCCCAGCATTTT
v_gene: TRBV18
abundance: few
d_gene: NA
j_gene: TRBJ1-5

CDR3aa: CASSSVQTLNTEAFF
CDR3nt: TGTGCCAGCAGCTCAGTGCAAACATTGAACACTGAAGCTTTCTTT
v_gene: TRBV9
abundance: NA
d_gene: NA
j_gene: TRBJ1-1

CDR3aa: CAISEGGQGNYGYTF
CDR3nt: TGTGCCATCAGTGAGGGGGGACAGGGTAACTATGGCTACACCTTC
v_gene: TRBV10-3
abundance: NA
d_gene: TRBD1
j_gene: TRBJ1-2